These T cell receptor beta chains were read from a single sample in a study of blood T cells in healthy people across ages. TCRdb re-analysed the 5' RACE reads in MiXCR, keeping a single row per CDR3 protein. The data contain roughly 720,000 distinct CDR3 sequences, 53% of them singletons. The sequenced sample was blood. These receptors were collected from a man older than 75 in good health. CDR3s include the opening cysteine and the closing phenylalanine or tryptophan. D genes are given only for firm matches. Size tells how often a clone was seen (once, few, many) or the class of an expanded clone, and some rows leave it out.

size | D | J | V | DNA | CDR3
NA | NA | TRBJ2-6 | TRBV2 | TGTGCCAGCACCCAAAGAGGAGGCTCTGGGGCCAACGTCCTGACTTTC | CASTQRGGSGANVLTF
NA | NA | TRBJ2-4 | TRBV5-1 | TGCGCCAGCAGCATCGACAGCTCCAAAAACATTCAGTACTTC | CASSIDSSKNIQYF
NA | NA | TRBJ1-6 | TRBV20-1 | TGCAGTGCTACGAGGCAAAGTGGTTCACCCCTCCACTTT | CSATRQSGSPLHF
NA | NA | TRBJ2-3 | TRBV25-1 | TGTGCCAGCAGTGAATGGCGGGGCACAGATACGCAGTATTTT | CASSEWRGTDTQYF
many | NA | TRBJ2-3 | TRBV12-3/TRBV12-4 | TGTGCCAGCAGTTTAAACCCGACTCTTCCCTGGGATACGCAGTATTTT | CASSLNPTLPWDTQYF
NA | TRBD1 | TRBJ2-7 | TRBV7-2 | TGTGCCAGCAGCCAACGGACAGGGACCTACGAGCAGTACTTC | CASSQRTGTYEQYF
NA | NA | TRBJ2-6 | TRBV7-2 | TGTGCCAGCAGCTTCGTCCCGGTTGGGGCCAACGTCCTGACTTTC | CASSFVPVGANVLTF
NA | NA | TRBJ1-4 | TRBV20-1 | TGCAGTGCTAGAGACTCCAGGGGACCCCCAACTAATGAAAAACTGTTTTTT | CSARDSRGPPTNEKLFF
once | NA | TRBJ1-5 | TRBV6-2/TRBV6-3 | TGTGCCAGCAGTTACGATCAAGTTCAGCCCCAGCATTTT | CASSYDQVQPQHF
NA | TRBD1 | TRBJ2-7 | TRBV27 | TGTGCCAGCAGTTTACGACCGGGGATGGGCAGGGGGCTTAACGAGCAGTACTTC | CASSLRPGMGRGLNEQYF
NA | TRBD1 | TRBJ2-4 | TRBV9 | TGTGCCAGCAGCCCGACAGGGGAGGTAGCCAAAAACATTCAGTACTTC | CASSPTGEVAKNIQYF
few | TRBD1 | TRBJ2-3 | TRBV6-5 | TGTGCCAGCAGACAGGACAGGCGCGGCTCGGAATACGCGTATTTT | CASRQDRRGSEYAYF
NA | NA | TRBJ2-5 | TRBV12-3/TRBV12-4 | TGTGCCAGCAGTACAGTGGGGTACCAAGAGACCCAGTACTTC | CASSTVGYQETQYF
NA | NA | TRBJ2-1 | TRBV4-2 | TGTGCCAGCAGCCTTAAGGATACCTCCACCTACAATGAGCAGTTCTTC | CASSLKDTSTYNEQFF
NA | NA | TRBJ1-6 | TRBV6-4 | TGTGCCAGCAGTGACTCTAGCGGGGTCGGTTCACCCCTCCACTTT | CASSDSSGVGSPLHF
NA | TRBD2 | TRBJ2-7 | TRBV4-1 | TGCGCCAGCAGCCGGACTAGCGCCTTAACCTACGAGCAGTACTTC | CASSRTSALTYEQYF
NA | NA | TRBJ1-1 | TRBV12-3/TRBV12-4 | TGTGCCAGCAGCCCTCGGGTGAGGAACACTGAAGCTTTCTTT | CASSPRVRNTEAFF
NA | NA | TRBJ1-5 | TRBV27 | TGTGCCAGCAGCTCCGGTTATAGCAATCAGCCCCAGCATTTT | CASSSGYSNQPQHF
NA | NA | TRBJ1-1 | TRBV3-1 | TGTGCCAGCAGCCAGGCCACCGGGACAGCTTTCTTT | CASSQATGTAFF
few | TRBD2 | TRBJ2-3 | TRBV7-2 | TGTGCCAGCAGCTTAGCGTGGCGGGGGAAAGATACGCAGTATTTT | CASSLAWRGKDTQYF
NA | NA | TRBJ2-1 | TRBV7-2 | TGTGCCAGCAGCTTAGAGTGGGGGCATGAGCAGTTCTTC | CASSLEWGHEQFF
few | NA | TRBJ2-7 | TRBV29-1 | TGCAGCGTTGAAGATGTAGGGGTAATGAGCGAGCAGTACTTC | CSVEDVGVMSEQYF
few | NA | TRBJ2-7 | TRBV18 | TGTGCCAGCTCAGAAAACTCCGGGCCAATCTACGAGCAGTACTTC | CASSENSGPIYEQYF
NA | TRBD2 | TRBJ2-1 | TRBV6-1 | TGTGCCAGCGGTCAACTAGCGGGAGTTTTCTACAATGAGCAGTTCTTC | CASGQLAGVFYNEQFF
NA | TRBD2 | TRBJ2-7 | TRBV12-3/TRBV12-4 | TGTGCCAGCAGACTAGCGGGACGGGATCTCGAGCAGTACTTC | CASRLAGRDLEQYF
NA | NA | TRBJ2-7 | TRBV27 | TGTGCCAGCAGTTCCATTCCACGGAGGATCGCCTCCTACGAGCAGTACTTC | CASSSIPRRIASYEQYF
few | NA | TRBJ2-1 | TRBV7-2 | TGTGCCAGCAGCTTTCCATCGGTGAATGAGCAGTTCTTC | CASSFPSVNEQFF
once | TRBD1 | TRBJ2-7 | TRBV28 | TGTGCCAGCAGTCTCCGGACAGGTGGTCCGTACTTC | CASSLRTGGPYF
NA | NA | TRBJ2-5 | TRBV27 | TGTGCCAGCAGCCCCTCCCGGCGGGAGACCCAGTACTTC | CASSPSRRETQYF
NA | TRBD1 | TRBJ1-2 | TRBV27 | TGTGCCAGCAGCCAACCCGGGACAGGGGCTGGCTACACCTTC | CASSQPGTGAGYTF
NA | NA | TRBJ2-5 | TRBV29-1 | TGCAGCGGTACAGGGTACGGGGAGACCCAGTACTTC | CSGTGYGETQYF
few | TRBD2 | TRBJ2-7 | TRBV9 | TGTGCCAGCAGCGTAGCTACTAGCGGGAGCGAGCAGTACTTC | CASSVATSGSEQYF
NA | NA | TRBJ2-3 | TRBV20-1 | TGCAGTGCTAGGTCGGGGGCCTCTAGCACAGATACGCAGTATTTT | CSARSGASSTDTQYF
NA | NA | TRBJ2-7 | TRBV4-2 | TGTGCCAGCAGCCATCAACAGGGCGATGAGCAGTACTTC | CASSHQQGDEQYF
NA | NA | TRBJ2-5 | TRBV4-1 | TGCGCCAGCAGCCACCTGGGCCCCCAAGAGACCCAGTACTTC | CASSHLGPQETQYF
NA | NA | TRBJ2-7 | TRBV3-1 | TGTGCCAGCAGCCAAGGAGGAGTCGTCAGCAACGAGCAGTACTTC | CASSQGGVVSNEQYF
few | NA | TRBJ1-2 | TRBV20-1 | TGCAGTGCTAGAGGAAGTGCAGCGAACTATGGCTACACCTTC | CSARGSAANYGYTF
few | NA | TRBJ1-1 | TRBV7-8 | TGTGCCAGCAGCTCACTACAGGGCCCCACTGAAGCTTTCTTT | CASSSLQGPTEAFF
NA | NA | TRBJ2-7 | TRBV4-1 | TGCGCCGGCAGACCCCTTAACGGCGGGCACGAGCAGTACTTC | CAGRPLNGGHEQYF
NA | TRBD1 | TRBJ1-2 | TRBV5-1 | TGCGCCAGCAGATCAGCGACAGGGACCCCCCGGGGCTACACCTTC | CASRSATGTPRGYTF
NA | NA | TRBJ1-2 | TRBV20-1 | TGCAGTGCTAGAGTACGTGACACCAACTATGGCTACACCTTC | CSARVRDTNYGYTF
once | NA | TRBJ2-3 | TRBV20-1 | TGCAGTGCGGCCAGCACCGACGGCACAGATACGCAGTATTTT | CSAASTDGTDTQYF
few | NA | TRBJ1-6 | TRBV7-3 | TGTGCCAGCAGCTTAACGCCAGGGGTTAATTCACCCCTCCACTTT | CASSLTPGVNSPLHF
NA | NA | TRBJ2-7 | TRBV7-2 | TGTGCCAGCAGCTTAGTTCCGGGAACTACCTACGGAGTCGGAGACGAGCAGTACTTC | CASSLVPGTTYGVGDEQYF
few | NA | TRBJ2-4 | TRBV27 | TGTGCCAGCAGTTTACTGGCTTCGGTAAACATTCAGTACTTC | CASSLLASVNIQYF
few | NA | TRBJ1-2 | TRBV5-1 | TGCGCCAGCAGCCCCGGTCAGGGGAACGGCTACACCTTC | CASSPGQGNGYTF
once | NA | TRBJ2-1 | TRBV5-1 | TGCGCCAGCAGCTTGGAGGGAGTGGGGGTTGAGCAGTTCTTC | CASSLEGVGVEQFF
NA | NA | TRBJ2-5 | TRBV6-5 | TGTGCCAGCAGCCGGGGGGCGGGAGTACGGGAGACCCAGTACTTC | CASSRGAGVRETQYF
NA | TRBD1 | TRBJ1-5 | TRBV5-1 | TGCGCCAGCAGCCTCCAGGGGGGGCAACAGCCCCAGCATTTT | CASSLQGGQQPQHF
NA | NA | TRBJ1-5 | TRBV5-5 | TGTGCCAGCAGCTTTGTGGATAGCAATCAGCCCCAGCATTTT | CASSFVDSNQPQHF
NA | NA | TRBJ2-7 | TRBV29-1 | TGCAGCGTTCACCCGGGGAACCCCTACGAGCAGTACTTC | CSVHPGNPYEQYF
NA | NA | TRBJ2-5 | TRBV27 | TGTGCCAGCAGTCCCCGGGGTCCCGGACGGGAGACCCAGTACTTC | CASSPRGPGRETQYF
NA | TRBD1 | TRBJ1-6 | TRBV29-1 | TGCAGCGTTAAGACAGGGGGCCTTAATTCACCCCTCCACTTT | CSVKTGGLNSPLHF
few | NA | TRBJ2-7 | TRBV5-6 | TGTGCCAGCAGCGGGGACATCGCCTACGAGCAGTACTTC | CASSGDIAYEQYF
once | NA | TRBJ2-5 | TRBV7-9 | TGTGCCAGCAGCTTAGGGACATACTTCCAAGAGACCCAGTACTTC | CASSLGTYFQETQYF
NA | TRBD2 | TRBJ2-1 | TRBV20-1 | TGCACCGGGACTAGCGGAATCAATGAGCAGTTCTTC | CTGTSGINEQFF
few | NA | TRBJ2-1 | TRBV7-9 | TGTGCCAGCAGCTTAGTGATCCCCACGCAGTTCTTC | CASSLVIPTQFF
NA | NA | TRBJ1-2 | TRBV11-1 | TGTGCCAGCAGCTTAGAAGCTGGGTTCTATGGCTACACCTTC | CASSLEAGFYGYTF